This T cell receptor beta chain was captured by sequencing in a study of shared clonotypes between healthy human individuals. There are 15 residues in the CDR3. CDR1 is SGHTS and CDR2 is YDEGEE in the germline V gene. V was cut by 0 bases and J by 3 bases, with 12 bases left in between. Only CD45RO-negative cells positively selected for CCR7 counted as naive CD8 cells, so terminally differentiated effector memory CD45RA+ cells were excluded. Clones were read by immunoSEQ multiplex PCR, and TCRdb kept only the in-frame ones, dropping some. The sample carries under 2,000,000 clones, about 95% recorded once.

The source material was naive CD8+ T cells sorted from blood. The TCR originated in a man aged 18 to 29 in good health. The chain uses TRBV5-8 and TRBJ2-5, with D tentatively TRBD2 (7 bases). In nucleotides, the CDR3 is TGTGCCAGCAGCTTGGTGAGGGGGGGGAAAGAGACCCAGTACTTC. It specifies CASSLVRGGKETQYF.